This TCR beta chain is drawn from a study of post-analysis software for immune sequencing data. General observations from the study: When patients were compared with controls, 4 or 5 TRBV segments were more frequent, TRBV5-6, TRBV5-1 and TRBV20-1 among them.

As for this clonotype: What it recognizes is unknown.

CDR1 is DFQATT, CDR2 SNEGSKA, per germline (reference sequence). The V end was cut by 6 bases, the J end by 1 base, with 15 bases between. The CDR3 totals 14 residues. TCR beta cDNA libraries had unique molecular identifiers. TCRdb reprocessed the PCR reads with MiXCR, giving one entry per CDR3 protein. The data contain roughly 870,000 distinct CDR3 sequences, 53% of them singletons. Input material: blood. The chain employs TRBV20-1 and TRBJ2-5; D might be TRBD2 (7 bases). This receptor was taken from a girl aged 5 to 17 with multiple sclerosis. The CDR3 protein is CSAEGGRGQETQYF. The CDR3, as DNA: TGCAGTGCCGAGGGGGGGAGAGGCCAAGAGACCCAGTACTTC.